These 26 T cell receptor beta chains were all obtained from the same sample, sequenced in a study of type 1 regulatory T cells. Each CDR3 protein gets one entry after TCRdb re-called the reads with MiXCR. The data show just under 65,000 distinct CDR3 sequences, just under 50% seen once. These receptors are not linked to any known antigen. The sample taken for sequencing was cultured non-Tr1 T cells, either the whole culture or a sorted T cell fraction (not recorded which). These receptors originate from a human donor in good health.

The V and J genes are TRBV19 and TRBJ2-1; D possibly corresponds to TRBD2 (5 bases). From germline, CDR1 is LNHDA and CDR2 SQIVND (reference sequence). Trimming pared 3 bases from V and 0 bases from J, leaving 18 bases between. CDR3 length equals 18 residues. Written as DNA, the CDR3 is TGTGCCAGTAGTATTAATTTCGCTAGCATAAGCTCCTACAATGAGCAGTTCTTC. The encoded protein is CASSINFASISSYNEQFF.

The chain joins TRBV5-4 to TRBJ2-5; D perhaps matches TRBD2 (6 bases). The CDR3 runs 14 residues. Germline loops: CDR1 SGHNT, CDR2 YYREEE (reference sequence). With 4 bases removed from V and 1 base from J, the gap between germline ends came to 11 bases. The CDR3 loop is CASSVRGTQETQYF. CDR3 DNA sequence: TGTGCCAGCAGCGTCCGGGGGACCCAAGAGACCCAGTACTTC.

This chain connects TRBV27 to TRBJ1-2; possible D gene TRBD1, 6 bases. V lost 4 bases and J 5 bases, leaving 14 bases between the germline ends. Germline CDR1 MNHEY, CDR2 SMNVEV (reference sequence). The length of the CDR3 is 14 residues. The CDR3 DNA follows: TGTGCCAGCAGTTGGGGGGGCGGGAGGTATGGCTACACCTTC. This translates into CASSWGGGRYGYTF.

The chain combines TRBV11-2 with TRBJ2-3; 12 nucleotides match TRBD2. Germline CDR1 SGHAT, CDR2 FQNNGV. The CDR3 totals 16 residues. Trimming cost V 5 bases and J 3 bases; bases outside gene matches: 6. As DNA, the CDR3 is TGTGCCAGCAGCCCCCAACTAGCGGGGGGAACAGATACGCAGTATTTT. Translated: CASSPQLAGGTDTQYF.

The genes are TRBV20-1 and TRBJ2-3; possible D gene TRBD2, 5 bases. In germline, CDR1 is DFQATT, CDR2 SNEGSKA (reference sequence). V was clipped by 3 bases and J by 8 bases, with 21 bases between them. The CDR3 contains 15 residues. CDR3 region: CSASLASTTRVTQYF. CDR3 in DNA: TGCAGTGCTAGTCTAGCCTCCACTACTCGGGTTACGCAGTATTTT.

The chain carries TRBV5-1 and TRBJ2-6, with no clear D. This CDR3 has 15 amino acids. The ends were cut back, 0 bases at V and 0 bases at J, with 4 bases in the middle. Germline lookup yields CDR1 SGHRS and CDR2 YFSETQ. The CDR3 region has the DNA TGCGCCAGCAGCTTGGGGAGCTCTGGGGCCAACGTCCTGACTTTC. Protein product: CASSLGSSGANVLTF.

The chain joins TRBV5-4 to TRBJ1-4, with 10 bases lining up with TRBD1. With 2 bases clipped from V and 6 bases from J, the junction kept 4 bases outside the gene matches. From germline, CDR1 is SGHNT and CDR2 YYREEE (reference sequence). This CDR3 region has 15 residues. The CDR3 region has the DNA TGTGCCAGCAGCTTTGGTGGGACAGGGGATGAAAAACTGTTTTTT. The encoded protein is CASSFGGTGDEKLFF.

The chain recombines TRBV13 with TRBJ1-1; 9 positions agree with TRBD1. V shed 5 bases and J 0 bases; nucleotides not matched to a gene: 10. Germline V lookup: CDR1 PRHDT, CDR2 FYEKMQ (reference sequence). The CDR3 contains 17 residues. The CDR3 here is CASSTNRGPSVNTEAFF. The CDR3 nucleotides are TGTGCCAGCAGCACTAACAGGGGGCCGAGCGTGAACACTGAAGCTTTCTTT.

V gene TRBV6-1 combines with J gene TRBJ2-4; TRBD1 matches 7 bases. The length of the CDR3 is 16 residues. Germline CDR1 and CDR2: MNHNS and SASEGT. V lost 7 bases and J lost 1; bases outside the gene matches: 10. The CDR3 sequence is CASILQGSLAKNIQYF. In DNA, the CDR3 is TGTGCCAGCATTCTACAGGGGTCTCTGGCCAAAAACATTCAGTACTTC.

Comment on this clonotype: The junction and the germline gene differ at one end; a read error may be behind it. The chain uses TRBV10-3 and TRBJ2-7, with 14 bases aligning to TRBD2. Germline V CDR1 and CDR2: ENHRY, SYGVKD. The CDR3 length is 14 residues. In DNA, the CDR3 is TGTGCCACGGCTCGGGGACTAGCGGGGGAAAGCGGGGACTTC. As protein: CATARGLAGESGDF.

The V call is TRBV20-1, the J call TRBJ2-1; D uncertain. Germline CDR1 DFQATT, CDR2 SNEGSKA (reference sequence). V was cut by 4 bases and J by 10 bases, with 23 bases left in between. The CDR3 has 15 residues. CDR3 sequence: CSATLIHQPTKEQFF. CDR3 nucleotides: TGCAGTGCTACCCTTATCCATCAACCCACCAAGGAGCAGTTCTTC.

This clonotype was observed a few times. This chain uses TRBV28 with TRBJ2-7; TRBD1 matches at 8 bases. V was pared by 6 bases and J by 3 bases, with 10 bases of the junction left unmatched. CDR1 and CDR2 (germline): MDHEN, SYDVKM. This CDR3 contains 15 residues. The CDR3 spells CASSPGQGAGYEQYF. CDR3 DNA: TGTGCCAGCAGCCCAGGGCAGGGGGCGGGCTACGAGCAGTACTTC.

This clonotype was recorded a few times. The V call is TRBV7-9, the J call TRBJ2-7; no reliable D call. Trimming stripped 5 bases from V and 5 bases from J, with 7 bases between. This CDR3 comprises 11 residues. CDR1 is SEHNR, CDR2 FQNEAQ, per germline (reference sequence). As DNA, the CDR3 is TGTGCCAGCAGCACGCGAGACGAGCAGTACTTC. This encodes CASSTRDEQYF. Combining the CDR3 with reference TRBV7-9 and TRBJ2-7 gives the whole variable domain DTGVSQNPRHKITKRGQNVTFRCDPISEHNRLYWYRQTLGQGPEFLTYFQNEAQLEKSRLLSDRFSAERPKGSFSTLEIQRTEQGDSAMYLCASSTRDEQYFGPGTRLTVT.

In this sample, this clonotype turned up a few times. V usage is TRBV27 and J usage is TRBJ2-1; TRBD2 aligns across 7 bases. The J segment lost 5 bases and the V segment lost 3 bases, leaving 13 bases of the junction unmatched. Per the germline V gene, CDR1 is MNHEY and CDR2 is SMNVEV (reference sequence). The CDR3 has 17 residues. CDR3 bases: TGTGCCAGCAGTTTCACCTCCGGGACTACTCGGCACAATGAGCAGTTCTTC. Its protein is CASSFTSGTTRHNEQFF.

J is TRBJ2-5 and V is TRBV18; D is unresolved. CDR1 and CDR2 from the germline V gene are KGHSH and LQKENI. Trimming stripped 3 bases from V and 0 bases from J, with 8 bases between. The CDR3 runs to 14 residues. The chain's CDR3 is CASSPALNQETQYF. The CDR3 region has the DNA TGTGCCAGCTCACCGGCGCTAAACCAAGAGACCCAGTACTTC. The complete variable domain, with remaining parts taken from reference TRBV18 and TRBJ2-5, reads NAGVMQNPRHLVRRRGQEARLRCSPMKGHSHVYWYRQLPEEGLKFMVYLQKENIIDESGMPKERFSAEFPKEGPSILRIQQVVRGDSAAYFCASSPALNQETQYFGPGTRLLVL.

V usage is TRBV5-1 and J usage is TRBJ2-2; D may be TRBD1 (6 bases). This CDR3 is 15 amino acids long. Trimming shortened V by 4 bases and J by 5 bases, and 15 bases separated the two germline ends. The V gene's germline CDR1 is SGHRS and CDR2 YFSETQ. The CDR3 spells CASSAGQLQTGELFF. DNA for the CDR3: TGCGCCAGCAGCGCCGGACAGCTTCAAACCGGGGAGCTGTTTTTT. Full variable domain (remainder filled in from reference TRBV5-1 and TRBJ2-2): KAGVTQTPRYLIKTRGQQVTLSCSPISGHRSVSWYQQTPGQGLQFLFEYFSETQRNKGNFPGRFSGRQFSNSRSEMNVSTLELGDSALYLCASSAGQLQTGELFFGEGSRLTVL.

The chain couples TRBV20-1 to TRBJ1-2, with 12 bases that match TRBD1. The CDR3 has 16 amino acids. The J segment lost 8 bases and the V segment lost 4 bases, leaving 14 bases of the junction unmatched. CDR1 and CDR2 (germline): DFQATT, SNEGSKA (reference sequence). CDR3 DNA sequence: TGCAGTGCTACATTTGCCGGGGACAGGGGGCTTAAAGGCTACACCTTC. Translating it yields CSATFAGDRGLKGYTF.

Notes on this clonotype: Because the CDR3's place on the DNA is in doubt, the DNA is left out and the CDR3 is given as listed by TCRdb. This chain joins TRBV7-5 and TRBJ2-1; TRBD1, the table's D call, was not compared with the DNA. TRBV7-5 is given as a pseudogene. Termini included, the CDR3 measures 17 amino acids. The CDR3 here is CISVPEAYQGVHNEQFF.

The V gene is TRBV4-1, the J gene TRBJ2-7; 10 bases match TRBD1. The CDR3 loop spans 15 amino acids. CDR1 is MGHRA and CDR2 is YSYEKL in the germline V gene. V was clipped by 4 bases and J by 6 bases; unmatched bases: 9. Here the CDR3 reads CASSLRTGGSVEQYF. CDR3 DNA sequence: TGCGCCAGCAGCCTACGGACAGGGGGAAGCGTCGAGCAGTACTTC.

This sequence joins TRBV3-1 and TRBJ2-5, with 9 bases matching TRBD2. The germline gives CDR1 LGHDT, CDR2 YNNKEL (reference sequence). This CDR3 contains 17 residues. After removal of 4 bases from V and 5 bases from J, the junction contained 14 bases not matched to a gene. The CDR3 sequence is CASSLSRGGGALETQYF. CDR3 nucleotide sequence: TGTGCCAGCAGCCTATCCCGTGGCGGGGGGGCCCTTGAGACCCAGTACTTC.

The rearrangement uses TRBV2 and TRBJ2-2; 9 bases map to TRBD1. Germline values: CDR1 SNHLY, CDR2 FYNNEI. After removal of 6 bases from V and 2 bases from J, the junction contained 4 bases not matched to a gene. This CDR3 region has 15 residues. CDR3 protein: CASRGTGLNTGELFF. CDR3 nucleotides: TGTGCCAGCAGGGGGACAGGGCTAAACACCGGGGAGCTGTTTTTT.

V usage is TRBV7-9 and J usage is TRBJ2-3, with 9 bases lining up with TRBD2. Germline-derived CDR1 and CDR2 are SEHNR and FQNEAQ (reference sequence). V lost 1 base to trimming and J lost 3 bases; unmatched junction nucleotides: 5. This CDR3 is built from 16 residues. The CDR3 loop reads CASSLGVAGGTDTQYF. The DNA of the CDR3 is TGTGCCAGCAGCTTAGGTGTGGCGGGGGGGACAGATACGCAGTATTTT.

The rearrangement joins TRBV3-1 to TRBJ1-3; tentative D call: TRBD1 (6 bases). CDR3 length: 14 residues. CDR1 is LGHDT and CDR2 is YNNKEL in the germline V gene (reference sequence). V was pared by 3 bases and J by 4 bases, with 10 bases between. The CDR3 nucleotides are TGTGCCAGCAGCCAGACAGGATCAGGAAACACCATATATTTT. It yields the protein CASSQTGSGNTIYF.

The V call is TRBV7-2, the J call TRBJ1-6; perhaps TRBD1 as D (6 bases). CDR1 and CDR2 from the germline V gene are SGHTA and FQGNSA. This CDR3 has 14 amino acids. V was cut by 4 bases and J by 5 bases, with 9 bases left in between. DNA for the CDR3: TGTGCCAGCAGCTCTTGGACAGATAATTCACCCCTCCACTTT. Translation gives CASSSWTDNSPLHF.

In its sample, this clonotype ranks as medium-sized. The V and J genes are TRBV5-1 and TRBJ1-1; unclear D gene. Deletions cut 0 bases from V and 0 bases from J, with 6 bases between. CDR1 is SGHRS, CDR2 YFSETQ, per germline. The CDR3 is 14 amino acids. The CDR3 sequence is CASSLDGMNTEAFF. For the CDR3, the DNA is TGCGCCAGCAGCTTGGACGGAATGAACACTGAAGCTTTCTTT.

DNA for the CDR3: TGTGCCAGCAGTTACTCGACGGGGACTGAAGCTTTCTTT. Translation: CASSYSTGTEAFF. This rearrangement joins TRBV6-2 or TRBV6-3 to TRBJ1-1; D is undetermined. The V gene's germline CDR1 is MNHEY and CDR2 SVGEGT. The length of the CDR3 is 13 residues. V shed 0 bases and J shed 5 bases, with 7 bases lying between them.